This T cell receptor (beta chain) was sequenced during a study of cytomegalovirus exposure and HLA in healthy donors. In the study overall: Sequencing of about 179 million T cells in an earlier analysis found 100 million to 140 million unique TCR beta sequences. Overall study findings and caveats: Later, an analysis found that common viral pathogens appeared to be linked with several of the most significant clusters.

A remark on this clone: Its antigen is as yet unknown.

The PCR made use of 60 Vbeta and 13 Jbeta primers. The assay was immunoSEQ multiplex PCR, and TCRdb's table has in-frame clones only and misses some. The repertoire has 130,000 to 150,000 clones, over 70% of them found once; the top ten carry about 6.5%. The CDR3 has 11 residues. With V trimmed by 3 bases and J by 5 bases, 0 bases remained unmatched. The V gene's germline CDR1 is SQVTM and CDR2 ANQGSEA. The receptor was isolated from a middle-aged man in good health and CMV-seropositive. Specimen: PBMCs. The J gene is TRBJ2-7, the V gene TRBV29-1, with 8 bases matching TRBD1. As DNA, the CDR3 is TGCAGCGTTGACAGGGGGCACGAGCAGTACTTC. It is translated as CSVDRGHEQYF.